Listed below are T cell receptor beta chains from one sample, sequenced in a study of cytomegalovirus exposure and HLA in healthy donors. Repertoires were generated with immunoSEQ multiplex PCR, while TCRdb's copy carries only in-frame clones and drops some. The sample yields 150,000 or so clones, 60% to 85% seen once. The sample taken for sequencing was PBMCs. Receptors originate from a man aged 35-49 years in good health and CMV-seropositive. Both conserved end residues are part of each CDR3. D genes are given only for firm matches. Where a row states a size, it is once, few, many or the class of an expanded clone; other rows omit it.

13 TRBJ1-5 . TRBV27 . CATPTERDQPQHF TGTGCCACCCCGACGGAGAGAGATCAGCCCCAGCATTTT
15 TRBJ1-2 . TRBV7-6 . CASSPIIKGAAGYTF TGTGCCAGCAGCCCGATCATTAAAGGGGCAGCTGGCTACACCTTC
16 TRBJ2-7 . TRBV5-6 TRBD2 CASSSRGLAGEGEQYF TGTGCCAGCAGCTCCCGGGGGTTAGCGGGAGAAGGCGAGCAGTACTTC
14 TRBJ2-1 few TRBV19 TRBD2 CASSTGLADTEQFF TGTGCCAGTAGTACCGGACTAGCGGACACAGAGCAGTTCTTC
17 TRBJ2-5 . TRBV7-7 TRBD2 CASSLARGLAVQETQYF TGTGCCAGCAGCTTAGCTAGGGGACTAGCGGTACAAGAGACCCAGTACTTC
14 TRBJ2-7 . TRBV7-9 . CSSSLLEGPYEQYF TGTTCCAGCAGCTTGCTGGAGGGCCCCTACGAGCAGTACTTC
15 TRBJ2-7 . TRBV4-1 TRBD2 CASSQVGLAGEEQYF TGCGCCAGCAGCCAAGTGGGACTAGCGGGGGAGGAGCAGTACTTC
15 TRBJ1-3 few TRBV2 . CASSDRSRSGNTIYF TGTGCCAGCAGTGATAGGAGCCGATCTGGAAACACCATATATTTT
15 TRBJ1-3 . TRBV28 . CASSNSGVVGNTIYF TGTGCCAGCAGCAACTCAGGGGTAGTTGGAAACACCATATATTTT
15 TRBJ1-2 . TRBV11-2 . CASSLNAGDRGGYTF TGTGCCAGCAGCTTAAACGCAGGTGACCGGGGAGGCTACACCTTC
14 TRBJ2-7 few TRBV13 . CASSLGGRSSEQYF TGTGCCAGCAGCTTAGGCGGGAGAAGTAGCGAGCAGTACTTC
15 TRBJ2-1 few TRBV5-6 TRBD2 CASSLVTSEYNEQFF TGTGCCAGCAGCTTGGTAACTAGCGAGTACAATGAGCAGTTCTTC
14 TRBJ2-7 . TRBV2 TRBD1 CASDPGQVSYEQYF TGTGCCAGTGACCCGGGACAGGTCTCCTACGAGCAGTACTTC
14 TRBJ1-1 . TRBV27 . CASSLRALNTEAFF TGTGCCAGCAGTTTGAGGGCGTTGAACACTGAAGCTTTCTTT
17 TRBJ2-7 . TRBV5-5 TRBD2 CASSYETTAGGLYEQYF TGTGCCAGCAGCTACGAGACAACAGCGGGAGGCCTCTACGAGCAGTACTTC
18 TRBJ2-2 few TRBV28 TRBD2 CASSLPTSGSGDTGELFF TGTGCCAGCAGCCTCCCGACTAGCGGGAGTGGTGACACCGGGGAGCTGTTTTTT
13 TRBJ2-5 . TRBV7-2 TRBD1 CASSLVSQGEQYF TGTGCCAGCAGCTTAGTAAGCCAGGGGGAGCAGTACTTC
15 TRBJ1-2 . TRBV5-8 . CASSLFRAGGDGYTF TGTGCCAGCAGCTTGTTCAGGGCGGGGGGAGATGGCTACACCTTC
16 TRBJ2-5 . TRBV7-8 TRBD2 CASSKLAATYQETQYF TGTGCCAGCAGCAAGCTAGCGGCAACTTACCAAGAGACCCAGTACTTC
12 TRBJ2-1 . TRBV7-9 . CASSLMQVEQFF TGTGCCAGCAGCCTCATGCAGGTTGAGCAGTTCTTC
13 TRBJ1-2 . TRBV19 . CASSISGLDGYTF TGTGCCAGTAGTATCTCAGGGCTCGATGGCTACACCTTC
14 TRBJ2-3 once TRBV5-5 . CASSSSPAPDTQYF TGTGCCAGCAGCTCTAGCCCGGCCCCAGATACGCAGTATTTT
14 TRBJ2-3 . TRBV29-1 TRBD2 CSTRLAGAGDTQYF TGCAGCACCCGACTAGCGGGAGCGGGGGATACGCAGTATTTT
16 TRBJ2-1 . TRBV5-1 TRBD2 CASSLRGRGVNNEQFF TGCGCCAGCAGCTTGCGGGGGAGGGGCGTAAACAATGAGCAGTTCTTC
13 TRBJ1-1 few TRBV29-1 TRBD1 CSDGQGVNTEAFF TGCAGCGACGGACAGGGTGTGAACACTGAAGCTTTCTTT
14 TRBJ1-1 once TRBV11-2 . CASSLRHTNTEAFF TGTGCCAGCAGCTTGCGACACACCAACACTGAAGCTTTCTTT
13 TRBJ2-2 once TRBV2 TRBD1 CASRDRVVGELFF TGTGCCAGTAGGGACAGGGTCGTCGGGGAGCTGTTTTTT
13 TRBJ1-2 . TRBV7-9 . CSSSPKGGRGYTF TGTTCCAGCAGTCCTAAGGGGGGGAGAGGCTACACCTTC
15 TRBJ2-5 . TRBV4-2 TRBD1 CASSQGDRGGETQYF TGTGCCAGCAGCCAAGGGGACAGGGGAGGGGAGACCCAGTACTTC
17 TRBJ1-1 . TRBV5-4 TRBD1 CASSLGGTAEGNTEAFF TGTGCCAGCAGCTTGGGAGGGACAGCCGAAGGGAACACTGAAGCTTTCTTT
15 TRBJ1-2 . TRBV5-1 TRBD1 CASSEITGGPRVYTF TGCGCCAGCAGCGAAATAACAGGGGGCCCGCGTGTCTACACCTTC
16 TRBJ1-1 few TRBV12-5 TRBD1 CASGLRTGFRGAEAFF TGTGCTAGTGGTCTTCGGACAGGGTTTAGAGGGGCTGAAGCTTTCTTT
14 TRBJ2-7 . TRBV11-2 TRBD2 CASSGSGISYEQYF TGTGCCAGCAGCGGCAGCGGGATCTCCTACGAGCAGTACTTC
13 TRBJ2-7 once TRBV18 . CASSPPGRYEQYF TGTGCCAGCTCACCCCCCGGTCGGTACGAGCAGTACTTC
13 TRBJ1-1 . TRBV29-1 . CSVALGLNTEAFF TGCAGCGTTGCCCTGGGGCTGAACACTGAAGCTTTCTTT
12 TRBJ1-5 . TRBV19 . CASSGRNQPQHF TGTGCCAGTAGTGGGAGGAATCAGCCCCAGCATTTT
12 TRBJ1-1 . TRBV7-8 . CASSPGFTEAFF TGTGCCAGCAGCCCGGGGTTCACTGAAGCTTTCTTT
15 TRBJ1-2 . TRBV7-9 . CASSQTGYRVYGYTF TGTGCCAGCAGCCAAACAGGGTATCGGGTCTATGGCTACACCTTC
14 TRBJ2-1 . TRBV5-1 . CASSLAGVYNEQFF TGCGCCAGCAGCTTGGCGGGAGTTTACAATGAGCAGTTCTTC
14 TRBJ1-2 . TRBV29-1 TRBD1 CSVKQGASGYGYTF TGCAGCGTTAAACAGGGGGCGTCTGGGTATGGCTACACCTTC